The 23 T cell receptor beta chains listed next were all sequenced from one sample in a study of tumor-infiltrating lymphocytes in primary liver carcinoma. Unsorted whole blood supplied the RNA, and germline DNA was extracted too. Starting material of 500 ng total RNA yielded TCR beta cDNA via a constant-region primer. TCR beta libraries came from three nested multiplex PCR rounds using slightly modified ARM-PCR. With TRBV1-TRBV30 forward primers and a C-beta reverse primer, the first two PCR rounds were run for about 10 cycles each. TCRdb re-called the multiplex PCR reads with MiXCR, one entry per CDR3 protein. The table shows fewer than 400,000 distinct CDR3 sequences, with about three fifths occurring only once. Sequencing input: peripheral blood. Receptors were obtained from a young woman with primary liver carcinoma and hepatitis B virus infection.

Comment on this clonotype: Sequence at one end of the junction differs from germline and may be a read error. The chain employs TRBV11-2 and TRBJ2-1, with D possibly TRBD2 on 7 matching bases. The CDR3 runs 14 residues. Germline CDR1 reads SGHAT; CDR2 reads FQNNGV. The CDR3 here is CASSRGASVNEEFF. The CDR3 DNA follows: TGTGCCAGCAGTCGGGGGGCAAGCGTCAATGAGGAGTTCTTC.

As to this clonotype: One end of the junction varies from germline; a read error may be responsible. The gene calls are TRBV29-1 and TRBJ1-4; D is uncertain. Germline CDR1 reads SQVTM; CDR2 reads ANQGSEA. The CDR3 covers 17 residues. This CDR3 is CNVQTSRYLATNEKLFF. In DNA form, the CDR3 reads TGCAACGTTCAAACCTCTAGGTACCTAGCAACTAATGAAAAACTGTTTTTT.

Concerning this clonotype itself: Mismatch with germline at one junction end may stem from a read error. The rearrangement uses TRBV5-1 and TRBJ2-5, with 10 bases aligning to TRBD2. This CDR3 region has 16 residues. Germline V lookup: CDR1 SGHRS, CDR2 YFSETQ. CDR3 sequence reads: CASSLGSSGSLETHYF. The CDR3 DNA reads as TGCGCCAGCAGCTTGGGGTCTAGCGGGAGCTTGGAGACCCATTACTTC.

The chain employs TRBV11-2 and TRBJ2-5; 8 positions agree with TRBD2. V shed 7 bases and J 7 bases; nucleotides not matched to a gene: 17. The CDR3 totals 16 residues. In germline, CDR1 is SGHAT, CDR2 FQNNGV. The CDR3: CASNLGLVGTGGTQYF. For the CDR3, the DNA is TGTGCCAGCAACTTGGGACTAGTGGGGACGGGAGGGACCCAGTACTTC.

This clonotype was counted only a few times. This chain uses TRBV5-1 with TRBJ2-5; the D is unclear. In germline, CDR1 is SGHRS, CDR2 YFSETQ. V was shortened by 0 bases and J by 0 bases, with 9 bases between the two germline ends. The CDR3 is 15 amino acids. The CDR3 sequence is CASSLGRRNQETQYF. The CDR3 DNA reads TGCGCCAGCAGCTTGGGACGCCGAAACCAAGAGACCCAGTACTTC.

Ten or more counts support this clonotype. In DNA, the CDR3 is TGTGCCAGCAGCCCAGCTAGCGGGAGGGGAAACAATGAGCAGTTCTTC. It translates to CASSPASGRGNNEQFF. The rearrangement joins TRBV11-1 to TRBJ2-1, with 12 positions matching TRBD2. From germline, CDR1 is SGHAT and CDR2 FQDESV (reference sequence). The V gene end was trimmed by 5 bases and the J gene end by 5 bases; junction bases not matched to a gene: 7. The CDR3 length is 16 residues.

The chain couples TRBV6-5 to TRBJ2-7; 7 bases line up with TRBD2. Trimming removed 0 bases from V and 6 bases from J; junction bases left unmatched: 5. CDR1 and CDR2 from the germline V gene are MNHEY and SVGAGI. The CDR3 loop spans 14 amino acids. DNA for the CDR3: TGTGCCAGCAGTTACTCACGAGGGAGGGGCGAGCAGTACTTC. Protein sequence: CASSYSRGRGEQYF.

The chain is built from TRBV5-4 and TRBJ1-4; no clear D gene. With 4 bases removed from V and 6 bases from J, the gap between germline ends came to 16 bases. This CDR3 contains 15 residues. From germline, CDR1 is SGHNT and CDR2 YYREEE (reference sequence). The CDR3 sequence: CASSPDTANDEKLFF. The CDR3 nucleotides read TGTGCCAGCAGCCCCGATACAGCGAACGATGAAAAACTGTTTTTT.

At least ten counts were recorded for this clonotype. This rearrangement joins TRBV11-2 to TRBJ2-7; the match to TRBD2 covers 8 bases. The CDR3 contains 15 residues. Trimming cost V 3 bases and J 2 bases; bases outside gene matches: 6. The V gene's germline CDR1 is SGHAT and CDR2 FQNNGV. In nucleotides, the CDR3 is TGTGCCAGCAGCTTGACGGTAGCGGGGACCTACGAGCAGTACTTC. Its translation is CASSLTVAGTYEQYF.

The chain combines TRBV12-5 with TRBJ1-5, with D perhaps TRBD1 (6 bases). CDR1 and CDR2 from the germline V gene are LGHNT and FRNRAP. Trimming took 7 bases from V and 7 from J, leaving 17 bases between them. The CDR3 is made up of 14 amino acids. The DNA for the CDR3 is TGTGCTAGTGCCTCCCGAGGGGGTAACCAGCCCCAGCATTTT. This encodes CASASRGGNQPQHF.

The chain links TRBV28 to TRBJ1-3; D gene uncertain. The CDR3 totals 15 residues. Per the germline V gene, CDR1 is MDHEN and CDR2 is SYDVKM. The V end lost 6 bases, the J end lost 2 bases, and 14 bases lay between the germline ends. For the CDR3, the DNA is TGTGCCAGCAGCCATAGGAGAAAAGCTGGAAACACCATATATTTT. This gives the protein CASSHRRKAGNTIYF.

The gene calls are TRBV6-5 and TRBJ2-1, with D possibly matching TRBD1 (5 bases). The CDR3 has 15 residues. The germline V and J ends were trimmed by 6 bases and 5 bases, with 17 bases remaining between them. Germline V gene sequence: CDR1 MNHEY, CDR2 SVGAGI. This CDR3 is CASSWGRDPNNEQFF. CDR3 DNA: TGTGCCAGCAGCTGGGGCAGGGATCCAAACAATGAGCAGTTCTTC.

The chain employs TRBV7-8 and TRBJ2-7, with 9 bases fitting TRBD2. The CDR3 loop spans 20 amino acids. The germline CDR1 and CDR2 sequences are SGHVS and FQNEAQ. Trimming removed 1 base from V and 4 bases from J; junction bases left unmatched: 20. The CDR3 loop reads CASSLVAPVAGVPRPYEQYF. CDR3 bases: TGTGCCAGCAGCTTAGTGGCGCCCGTAGCGGGAGTCCCTCGGCCGTACGAGCAGTACTTC.

The rearrangement joins TRBV5-1 to TRBJ2-1; TRBD2 matches at 7 bases. V lost 4 bases to trimming and J lost 7 bases; unmatched junction nucleotides: 11. Germline CDR1 SGHRS, CDR2 YFSETQ. The length of the CDR3 is 15 residues. The CDR3 is CASSPLLVGGNEQFF. The DNA of the CDR3 is TGCGCCAGCAGCCCACTTTTGGTGGGAGGGAATGAGCAGTTCTTC.

This clonotype was detected a few times. V is TRBV28 and J is TRBJ1-2; 8 nucleotides align to TRBD1. Germline CDR1 is MDHEN and CDR2 is SYDVKM. The trim removed 5 bases at V and 4 bases at J, leaving 3 bases unmatched. The CDR3 covers 13 residues. The CDR3 is CASSPGTGYGYTF. Here the CDR3 DNA reads TGTGCCAGCAGTCCCGGGACAGGCTATGGCTACACCTTC.

The chain uses TRBV11-2 and TRBJ2-1; 9 bases align to TRBD2. Germline lookup yields CDR1 SGHAT and CDR2 FQNNGV. With V trimmed by 4 bases and J by 8 bases, 12 bases remained unmatched. This CDR3 region has 16 residues. CDR3 protein: CASSSMGTSFCDEQFF. DNA of the CDR3: TGTGCCAGCAGCTCGATGGGGACTAGCTTCTGCGATGAGCAGTTCTTC.

This clonotype was seen ten or more times. V and J are TRBV11-3 and TRBJ2-1; 7 nucleotides match TRBD2. With V trimmed by 0 bases and J by 3 bases, 2 bases remained unmatched. The CDR3 runs 15 residues. Germline V gene data show CDR1 as SGHNT and CDR2 as YENEEA. CDR3 nucleotides: TGTGCCAGCAGCTTAGACCCTAGCGGCTACAATGAGCAGTTCTTC. This encodes CASSLDPSGYNEQFF.

This clonotype has a handful of counts. Germline and junction disagree at one end, which may indicate a read error. This rearrangement joins TRBV12-3 or TRBV12-4 to TRBJ1-2; no definite D call. The CDR3 is made up of 12 amino acids. CDR3 nucleotides: TGTGCCATCAGTTTAGGGAACTATGGCTACACCTTC. Residues: CAISLGNYGYTF.

The CDR3 sequence is CASSYQTSTDTQYF. The CDR3 nucleotides are TGTGCCAGCAGTTACCAGACTAGCACAGATACGCAGTATTTT. This chain links TRBV12-3 or TRBV12-4 with TRBJ2-3; D is unclear. The V end lost 4 bases, the J end lost 0 bases, and 8 bases lay between the germline ends. The CDR3 extends over 14 amino acids.

As regards this clonotype: A read error is possible here, since a much larger clone lies one base away. The rearrangement links TRBV11-3 to TRBJ1-6; a weak D match, TRBD1 (5 bases). The V gene's germline CDR1 is SGHNT and CDR2 YENEEA. V lost 8 bases, J lost 7 bases, and 12 bases lay in between. The CDR3 consists of 13 residues. The CDR3 region has the DNA TGTGCCAGCTCCGGGGCGCCGAATTCACCCCTCCACTTT. The encoded protein is CASSGAPNSPLHF.

CDR3 protein: CASSRPGSGSGGNEQFF. The CDR3 DNA reads as TGCGCCAGCAGCCGACCCGGGAGCGGGAGTGGCGGCAATGAGCAGTTCTTC. The rearrangement uses TRBV10-1 and TRBJ2-1, with 8 bases that match TRBD2. The J segment lost 6 bases and the V segment lost 6 bases, leaving 16 bases of the junction unmatched. The CDR3 length is 17 residues. Germline-derived CDR1 and CDR2 are WNHNN and SYGVQD (reference sequence).

Remarks on this clonotype: This may stem from a read error, because a much larger clone lies one nucleotide away. The chain uses TRBV12-3 or TRBV12-4 and TRBJ2-5, with 7 bases matching TRBD1. The V and J ends lost 7 bases and 1 base, in that order; junction bases with no gene match: 12. The CDR3 extends over 16 amino acids. This CDR3 reads CASIFRDSFFQETQYF. The CDR3 DNA reads as TGTGCCAGCATTTTCAGGGACAGCTTTTTCCAAGAGACCCAGTACTTC.

Many counts were recorded for this clonotype. V usage is TRBV5-4 and J usage is TRBJ2-1; a weak D match, TRBD2 (5 bases). The length of the CDR3 is 15 residues. Between the trimmed V and J ends, which lost 0 bases and 5 bases, there was a span of 12 bases. Germline V gives CDR1 SGHNT, CDR2 YYREEE (reference sequence). Written as DNA, the CDR3 is TGTGCCAGCAGCTTGGCCGGCACTAGAGACAATGAGCAGTTCTTC. Its translation: CASSLAGTRDNEQFF. Using reference TRBV5-4 and TRBJ2-1 for the parts outside the CDR3, the full variable domain is ETGVTQSPTHLIKTRGQQVTLRCSSQSGHNTVSWYQQALGQGPQFIFQYYREEENGRGNFPPRFSGLQFPNYSSELNVNALELDDSALYLCASSLAGTRDNEQFFGPGTRLTVL.